This TCR beta chain was documented in a study of CD8+CD57+ T cells in acquired aplastic anemia. Study as a whole: Quantities of DNA derived from sorted CD4+ and CD8+ cells averaged 3.2 ug.

Genomic DNA acted as the template from which TCR beta VDJ combination and CDR3 sequence profiling were carried out. TCRdb re-called the reads with MiXCR, one entry per CDR3 protein. Of fewer than 200,000 distinct CDR3 sequences listed, around 60% were seen once; the top ten hold under 60%. Germline trimming cut 6 bases from V and 3 bases from J; bases unmatched to any gene: 8. CDR1 is MNHEY, CDR2 SMNVEV, per germline (reference sequence). The CDR3 covers 15 residues. Sample: sorted CD4+, CD8+, or CD8+CD57+ T cells (not recorded which) from PBMCs. J is TRBJ2-7 and V is TRBV27; 10 bases are a match to TRBD1. The receptor's source is a human donor in good health. The CDR3 DNA reads TGTGCCAGCAGCCGACACGGGGACAGGGGCTACGAGCAGTACTTC. Encoded protein: CASSRHGDRGYEQYF.